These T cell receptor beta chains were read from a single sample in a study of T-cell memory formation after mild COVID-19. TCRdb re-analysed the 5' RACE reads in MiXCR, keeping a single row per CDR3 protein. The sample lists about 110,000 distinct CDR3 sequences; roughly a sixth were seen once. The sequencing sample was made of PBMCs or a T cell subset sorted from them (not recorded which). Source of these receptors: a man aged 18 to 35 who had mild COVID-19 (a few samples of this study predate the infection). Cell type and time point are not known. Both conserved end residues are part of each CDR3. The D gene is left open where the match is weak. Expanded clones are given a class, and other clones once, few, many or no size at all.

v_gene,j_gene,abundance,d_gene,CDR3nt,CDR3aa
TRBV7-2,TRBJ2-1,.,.,TGTGCCAGCAGCTTGGCCCTGGATGAGCAGTTCTTC,CASSLALDEQFF
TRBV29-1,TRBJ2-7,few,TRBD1,TGCAGCGTTGAGACGACAGGGACAACCTACGAGCAGTACTTC,CSVETTGTTYEQYF
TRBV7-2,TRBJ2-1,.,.,TGTGCCAGCAGCTTAGATCAGGGTTGGAATGAGCAGTTCTTC,CASSLDQGWNEQFF
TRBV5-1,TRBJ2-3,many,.,TGCGCCAGCAGCACCTCTGACAACCCTAGCACAGATACGCAGTATTTT,CASSTSDNPSTDTQYF
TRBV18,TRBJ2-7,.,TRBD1,TGTGCCAGCTCACCACTAGGCCAGGGGGTCGGCGAGCAGTACTTC,CASSPLGQGVGEQYF
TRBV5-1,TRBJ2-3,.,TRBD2,TGCGCCAGCAGCTTGGCCGGTAGCGGGGGTCAAGATACGCAGTATTTT,CASSLAGSGGQDTQYF
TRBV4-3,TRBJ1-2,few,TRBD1,TGCGCCAGCAGCCATCCGGGACAGGGCTTCGGTGGCTACACCTTC,CASSHPGQGFGGYTF
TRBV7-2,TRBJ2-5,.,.,TGTGCCAGCAGCTTCCGGGACGGCAGCCAAGAGACCCAGTACTTC,CASSFRDGSQETQYF
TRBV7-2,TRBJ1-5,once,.,TGTGCCAGCAGCTTAGGAGGCAGGGCCTATCAGCCCCAGCATTTT,CASSLGGRAYQPQHF
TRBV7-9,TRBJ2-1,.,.,TGTGCCAGCAGCTTACGAGGGTTAGTGGCCAATGAGCAGTTCTTC,CASSLRGLVANEQFF
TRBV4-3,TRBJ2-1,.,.,TGCGCCAGCAGCCCAATGGACAGATCCGGTGAGCAGTTCTTC,CASSPMDRSGEQFF
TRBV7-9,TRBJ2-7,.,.,TGTGCCAGCAGCTTTAGGACCCACGACTCCTACGAGCAGTACTTC,CASSFRTHDSYEQYF
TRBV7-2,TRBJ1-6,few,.,TGTGCCAGCAGCGCACAGGGAAGCTCCTATAATTCACCCCTCCACTTT,CASSAQGSSYNSPLHF
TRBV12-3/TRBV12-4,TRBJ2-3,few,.,TGTGCCAGCAGGACACGAGAGAGCACAGATACGCAGTATTTT,CASRTRESTDTQYF
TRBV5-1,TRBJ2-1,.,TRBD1,TGCGCCAGCAGCTTGGAGGGGACAGGGTACAATGAGCAGTTCTTC,CASSLEGTGYNEQFF
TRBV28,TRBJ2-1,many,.,TGTGCCAGCAGTCCGAGTGGGCTGTCCTACAATGAGCAGTTCTTC,CASSPSGLSYNEQFF
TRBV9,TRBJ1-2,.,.,TGTGCCAGCAGCGCGAGTTGGGGGGCGTTGGGCTACACCTTC,CASSASWGALGYTF
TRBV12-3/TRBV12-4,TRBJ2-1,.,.,TGTGCCAGCAGCGACAGGCGGACCTACAATGAGCAGTTCTTC,CASSDRRTYNEQFF
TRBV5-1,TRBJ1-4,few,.,TGCGCCAGCAGCTCTTCCCCCGGCGAAAAACTGTTTTTT,CASSSSPGEKLFF
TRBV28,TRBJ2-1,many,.,TGTGCCAGCACATCTGCGGGGCTCCAGAGCTCCTACAATGAGCAGTTCTTC,CASTSAGLQSSYNEQFF
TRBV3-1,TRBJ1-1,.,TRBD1,TGTGCCAGCAGCCAAGGGTCGGCAGGGGGCCGTCGGGCTGAAGCTTTCTTT,CASSQGSAGGRRAEAFF
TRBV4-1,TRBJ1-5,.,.,TGCGCCAGCAGCCAAGTTTGGCCGAGGGGAATCGAGGATCAGCCCCAGCATTTT,CASSQVWPRGIEDQPQHF
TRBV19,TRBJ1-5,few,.,TGTGCCAGTAGTATAGAGGGGAATAGCAATCAGCCCCAGCATTTT,CASSIEGNSNQPQHF
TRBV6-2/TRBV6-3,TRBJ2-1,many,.,TGTGCCAGCAGTAGTAATTACAATGAGCAGTTCTTC,CASSSNYNEQFF
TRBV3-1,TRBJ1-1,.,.,TGTGCCAGCAGCCAAGATGCGGGCACTGAAGCTTTCTTT,CASSQDAGTEAFF
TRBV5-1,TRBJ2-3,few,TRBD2,TGCGCCAGCAGCTCGACTAGCGGGGAAGATACGCAGTATTTT,CASSSTSGEDTQYF
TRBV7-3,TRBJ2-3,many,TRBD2,TGTGCCAGCAGCCTCCGGGGGGGGCAGGCAGATACGCAGTATTTT,CASSLRGGQADTQYF
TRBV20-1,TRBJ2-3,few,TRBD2,TGCAGTGCTCCGGGACTAGCGGATACGCAGTATTTT,CSAPGLADTQYF
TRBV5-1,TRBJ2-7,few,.,TGCGCCAGCAGCTTAGACAATCCCTCCTACGAGCAGTACTTC,CASSLDNPSYEQYF
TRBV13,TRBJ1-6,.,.,TGTGCCAGCAGCCAAGCCCGGGGGGGGCCCCTCCACTTT,CASSQARGGPLHF
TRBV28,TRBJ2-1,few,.,TGTGCCAGCACTAACGCGAATGAGCAGTTCTTC,CASTNANEQFF
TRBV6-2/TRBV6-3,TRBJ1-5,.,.,TGTGCCAGCAGTTACGGGGGGACAACAGATCAGCCCCAGCATTTT,CASSYGGTTDQPQHF
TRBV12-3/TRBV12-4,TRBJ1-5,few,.,TGTGCCAGCAAATTGGGGAGCAATCAGCCCCAGCATTTT,CASKLGSNQPQHF
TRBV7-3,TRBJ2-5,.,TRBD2,TGTGCCAGCAGCTCAAACACCGGGACTACAGAGACCCAGTACTTC,CASSSNTGTTETQYF
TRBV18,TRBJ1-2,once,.,TGTGCCAGCTCACCGTCCGTTGTTTATGGCTACACCTTC,CASSPSVVYGYTF
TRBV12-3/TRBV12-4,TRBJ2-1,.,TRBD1,TGTGCCAGCAGATTCGCCGGGACAGGGTCTTATGAGCAGTTCTTC,CASRFAGTGSYEQFF
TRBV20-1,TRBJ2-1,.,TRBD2,TGCAGTGCTAGCGGGGGGAATACCTACAATGAGCAGTTCTTC,CSASGGNTYNEQFF
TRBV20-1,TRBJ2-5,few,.,TGCAGTGCTACCAAGACGGAGAAAGGGACCCAGTACTTC,CSATKTEKGTQYF
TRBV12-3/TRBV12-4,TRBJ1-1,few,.,TGTGCCAGCAACCTTGGAGACACTGAAGCTTTCTTT,CASNLGDTEAFF
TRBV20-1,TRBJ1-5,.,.,TGCAGTGCTCGACGAGGGGACGCCTCCTTTCCCCAGCATTTT,CSARRGDASFPQHF
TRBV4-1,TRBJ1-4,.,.,TGCGCCAGCAGCCAAGAGTGGGTTAGAGGGGAAAAACTGTTTTTT,CASSQEWVRGEKLFF
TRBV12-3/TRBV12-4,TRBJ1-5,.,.,TGTGCCAGCAGTTTCCTTGATCTATCTCAGCCCCAGCATTTT,CASSFLDLSQPQHF
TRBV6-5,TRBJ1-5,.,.,TGTGCCAGCAGTTACTCTGTTCCCGCTGATCAGCCCCAGCATTTT,CASSYSVPADQPQHF
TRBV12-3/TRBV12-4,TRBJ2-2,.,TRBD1,TGTGCCAGCATCGGGACAGGCCACACCGGGGAGCTGTTTTTT,CASIGTGHTGELFF
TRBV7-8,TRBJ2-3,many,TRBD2,TGTGCCAGCAGCGGCCTAGCGGGCACAGATACGCAGTATTTT,CASSGLAGTDTQYF
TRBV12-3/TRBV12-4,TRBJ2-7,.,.,TGTGCCAGCAGTTTAGTGGACACCTACGAGCAGTACTTC,CASSLVDTYEQYF
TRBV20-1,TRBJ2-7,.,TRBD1,TGCAGTGCGGTACGACAGGGGAGGTCCTACGAGCAGTACTTC,CSAVRQGRSYEQYF
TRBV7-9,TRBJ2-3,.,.,TGTGCCAGCAGCTTCCGCCGGGATACGCAGTATTTT,CASSFRRDTQYF
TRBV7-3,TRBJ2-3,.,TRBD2,TGTGCCAGCAGCCCGGGGGGGGCAGGTCCAGATACGCAGTATTTT,CASSPGGAGPDTQYF
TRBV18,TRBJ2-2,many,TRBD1,TGTGCCAGCTCACCACCGGACAGGGCATTAATCGGGGAGCTGTTTTTT,CASSPPDRALIGELFF
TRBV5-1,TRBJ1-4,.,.,TGCGCCAGCAGCTTGGACCAGCAGGGTAGTACTAATGAAAAACTGTTTTTT,CASSLDQQGSTNEKLFF
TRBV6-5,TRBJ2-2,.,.,TGTGCCAGCAGGCCCCGGGACAAATACACCGGGGAGCTGTTTTTT,CASRPRDKYTGELFF
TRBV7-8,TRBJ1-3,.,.,TGTGCCAGCAGCCTAGATTTTAGACCGCTGGAACTCGGAAACACCATATATTTT,CASSLDFRPLELGNTIYF
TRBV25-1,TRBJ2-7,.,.,TGTGCCAGCGCCGGGGACACCTCCTACGAGCAGTACTTC,CASAGDTSYEQYF